Described below is a single T cell receptor beta chain sequence and its context. Between the trimmed V and J ends, which lost 1 base and 5 bases, there was a span of 12 bases. Germline V gene data show CDR1 as SGHTS and CDR2 as YDEGEE. This CDR3 is built from 14 residues. The data are from a study of control samples from healthy donors and cancer patients. The protocol was immunoSEQ multiplex PCR, while the TCRdb copy is restricted to in-frame clones and leaves out a portion. Among 110,000 to 150,000 clones, under 95% were seen once, and the ten largest hold around 12%. Material: blood. This TCR was recovered from a man aged 35-49 years in good health. V is TRBV5-8 and J is TRBJ2-5, with D possibly matching TRBD2 (5 bases). CDR3 region: CASSLKDWTETQYF. In nucleotides, the CDR3 is TGTGCCAGCAGCTTGAAGGACTGGACGGAGACCCAGTACTTC. Using reference TRBV5-8 and TRBJ2-5 for the parts outside the CDR3, the full variable domain is EAGVTQSPTHLIKTRGQQATLRCSPISGHTSVYWYQQALGLGLQFLLWYDEGEERNRGNFPPRFSGRQFPNYSSELNVNALELEDSALYLCASSLKDWTETQYFGPGTRLLVL.